The rows below give T cell receptor beta chains drawn from one sample of a study of cytomegalovirus exposure and HLA in healthy donors. The table came from immunoSEQ multiplex PCR; TCRdb's copy has only in-frame clones and leaves some out. The sample lists 140,000 to 150,000 clones; 80% to 95% were seen once. Sequencing used PBMCs. These receptors were taken from a man between 18 and 29 years old in good health and CMV-seronegative. Both conserved end residues are part of each CDR3. D genes are given only for firm matches. The size of a clone is reported for some rows only, either as once, few or many, or as a class for expanded clones.

CDR3aa: CASSFVRAGELFF
CDR3nt: TGTGCCAGCAGCTTCGTTCGGGCCGGGGAGCTGTTTTTT
j_gene: TRBJ2-2
v_gene: TRBV7-7
abundance: .
d_gene: .

CDR3aa: CASSQDSSYGYTF
CDR3nt: TGTGCCAGCAGCCAAGATTCGAGCTATGGCTACACCTTC
j_gene: TRBJ1-2
v_gene: TRBV14
abundance: .
d_gene: .

CDR3aa: CASSPIRGSDTQYF
CDR3nt: TGTGCCAGCTCCCCGATACGGGGGTCAGATACGCAGTATTTT
j_gene: TRBJ2-3
v_gene: TRBV18
abundance: .
d_gene: .

CDR3aa: CASSTEMSYTF
CDR3nt: TGTGCCAGCAGCACCGAGATGAGCTACACCTTC
j_gene: TRBJ1-2
v_gene: TRBV5-5
abundance: .
d_gene: .

CDR3aa: CASSLGTGGLNTEAFF
CDR3nt: TGTGCCAGCAGCTTGGGGACAGGGGGTCTGAACACTGAAGCTTTCTTT
j_gene: TRBJ1-1
v_gene: TRBV11-1
abundance: .
d_gene: TRBD1

CDR3aa: CASSPGTLTHPSYGYTF
CDR3nt: TGTGCCAGCAGCCCTGGGACACTGACGCATCCAAGCTATGGCTACACCTTC
j_gene: TRBJ1-2
v_gene: TRBV7-9
abundance: .
d_gene: .

CDR3aa: CASTTRVSGTGGGPEQFF
CDR3nt: TGTGCCAGCACCACTCGGGTGTCGGGGACAGGGGGTGGACCTGAGCAGTTCTTC
j_gene: TRBJ2-1
v_gene: TRBV2
abundance: .
d_gene: TRBD1

CDR3aa: CASTRGYEQYF
CDR3nt: TGTGCCAGCACTCGGGGATACGAGCAGTACTTC
j_gene: TRBJ2-7
v_gene: TRBV6-1
abundance: .
d_gene: .

CDR3aa: CASSRTSGVQETQYF
CDR3nt: TGTGCCAGCAGCAGGACTAGCGGCGTACAAGAGACCCAGTACTTC
j_gene: TRBJ2-5
v_gene: TRBV5-4
abundance: .
d_gene: TRBD2

CDR3aa: CAGRQGPSSTDTQYF
CDR3nt: TGTGCCGGACGACAGGGGCCATCTAGCACAGATACGCAGTATTTT
j_gene: TRBJ2-3
v_gene: TRBV2
abundance: .
d_gene: TRBD1

CDR3aa: CAWKDGIYGYTF
CDR3nt: TGTGCCTGGAAGGACGGGATCTATGGCTACACCTTC
j_gene: TRBJ1-2
v_gene: TRBV30
abundance: once
d_gene: .

CDR3aa: CASSVGTAGHQPQHF
CDR3nt: TGCGCCAGCAGCGTAGGGACAGCCGGGCATCAGCCCCAGCATTTT
j_gene: TRBJ1-5
v_gene: TRBV5-1
abundance: .
d_gene: TRBD1

CDR3aa: CASSLGHSNEQFF
CDR3nt: TGTGCCAGCAGCTTAGGACATAGCAATGAGCAGTTCTTC
j_gene: TRBJ2-1
v_gene: TRBV11-2
abundance: .
d_gene: .

CDR3aa: CASSPGTSGAYNEQFF
CDR3nt: TGTGCCAGCTCACCGGGGACTAGCGGGGCCTACAATGAGCAGTTCTTC
j_gene: TRBJ2-1
v_gene: TRBV18
abundance: .
d_gene: TRBD2

CDR3aa: CARGLDRDRQETQYF
CDR3nt: TGTGCCAGGGGATTGGACAGGGATAGACAAGAGACCCAGTACTTC
j_gene: TRBJ2-5
v_gene: TRBV2
abundance: .
d_gene: TRBD1

CDR3aa: CAISESRILAKSYNEQFF
CDR3nt: TGTGCCATCAGTGAGTCGCGGATACTAGCTAAAAGTTACAATGAGCAGTTCTTC
j_gene: TRBJ2-1
v_gene: TRBV10-3
abundance: .
d_gene: .

CDR3aa: CASSLVHLAGGPNTQYF
CDR3nt: TGTGCCAGCAGCTTAGTCCACCTAGCGGGGGGGCCAAATACGCAGTATTTT
j_gene: TRBJ2-3
v_gene: TRBV7-2
abundance: .
d_gene: TRBD2

CDR3aa: CASSTQENTEAFF
CDR3nt: TGTGCCAGCAGTACACAAGAGAACACTGAAGCTTTCTTT
j_gene: TRBJ1-1
v_gene: TRBV7-8
abundance: .
d_gene: .

CDR3aa: CASSDTGGSLGNEQFF
CDR3nt: TGTGCCAGCAGTGATACGGGGGGGTCCCTAGGCAATGAGCAGTTCTTC
j_gene: TRBJ2-1
v_gene: TRBV6-1
abundance: once
d_gene: TRBD2

CDR3aa: CASSTGAGEAFF
CDR3nt: TGTGCCAGCAGCACTGGGGCTGGTGAAGCTTTCTTT
j_gene: TRBJ1-1
v_gene: TRBV7-9
abundance: .
d_gene: .

CDR3aa: CASSHPTTTAPHGYTF
CDR3nt: TGTGCCAGCAGCCATCCGACGACCACAGCCCCTCATGGCTACACCTTC
j_gene: TRBJ1-2
v_gene: TRBV9
abundance: .
d_gene: .

CDR3aa: CASIPDRNRNTEAFF
CDR3nt: TGTGCCAGCATCCCCGACAGGAACAGAAACACTGAAGCTTTCTTT
j_gene: TRBJ1-1
v_gene: TRBV27
abundance: .
d_gene: .

CDR3aa: CATRARYNEQFF
CDR3nt: TGTGCCACCAGGGCGAGGTACAATGAGCAGTTCTTC
j_gene: TRBJ2-1
v_gene: TRBV19
abundance: .
d_gene: .

CDR3aa: CSGGDRGNTEAFF
CDR3nt: TGCAGCGGGGGGGACAGGGGAAACACTGAAGCTTTCTTT
j_gene: TRBJ1-1
v_gene: TRBV29-1
abundance: once
d_gene: TRBD1

CDR3aa: CASSRQGGRITDTQYF
CDR3nt: TGTGCCAGCAGCCGACAGGGGGGAAGGATCACAGATACGCAGTATTTT
j_gene: TRBJ2-3
v_gene: TRBV5-5
abundance: .
d_gene: TRBD1

CDR3aa: CASNPISGGLYNEQFF
CDR3nt: TGTGCCAGCAACCCCATAAGCGGGGGACTCTACAATGAGCAGTTCTTC
j_gene: TRBJ2-1
v_gene: TRBV7-2
abundance: .
d_gene: TRBD2

CDR3aa: CAISDRTVGNTEAFF
CDR3nt: TGTGCCATCAGCGACCGGACAGTGGGGAACACTGAAGCTTTCTTT
j_gene: TRBJ1-1
v_gene: TRBV10-3
abundance: .
d_gene: .

CDR3aa: CASSYTGAEQYF
CDR3nt: TGTGCCAGCAGTTATACAGGGGCCGAGCAGTACTTC
j_gene: TRBJ2-7
v_gene: TRBV27
abundance: .
d_gene: TRBD1

CDR3aa: CATDRGGGTQYF
CDR3nt: TGTGCCACCGACAGGGGTGGAGGTACGCAGTATTTT
j_gene: TRBJ2-3
v_gene: TRBV6-1
abundance: .
d_gene: TRBD1

CDR3aa: CASSFAGQGASLNYGYTF
CDR3nt: TGCGCCAGCAGCTTCGCTGGACAGGGGGCCTCTCTGAACTATGGCTACACCTTC
j_gene: TRBJ1-2
v_gene: TRBV4-1
abundance: .
d_gene: TRBD1

CDR3aa: CASSPPEGLVKDEQFF
CDR3nt: TGTGCCAGCAGCCCCCCCGAGGGACTAGTAAAGGATGAGCAGTTCTTC
j_gene: TRBJ2-1
v_gene: TRBV14
abundance: once
d_gene: TRBD2

CDR3aa: CASSIIPSRGGRVYEQYF
CDR3nt: TGTGCCAGTAGTATAATCCCGAGTCGGGGGGGCCGGGTCTACGAGCAGTACTTC
j_gene: TRBJ2-7
v_gene: TRBV19
abundance: once
d_gene: TRBD2

CDR3aa: CASSPGTGRTGANVLTF
CDR3nt: TGTGCCAGCAGCCCCGGGACAGGGAGGACTGGGGCCAACGTCCTGACTTTC
j_gene: TRBJ2-6
v_gene: TRBV11-3
abundance: .
d_gene: TRBD1

CDR3aa: CASSFSGGAYIYEQFF
CDR3nt: TGTGCCAGTAGTTTTAGCGGGGGGGCCTATATCTATGAGCAGTTCTTC
j_gene: TRBJ2-1
v_gene: TRBV19
abundance: .
d_gene: TRBD2

CDR3aa: CASSQAREVTEAFF
CDR3nt: TGCGCCAGCAGCCAAGCCAGGGAGGTCACTGAAGCTTTCTTT
j_gene: TRBJ1-1
v_gene: TRBV4-1
abundance: .
d_gene: .

CDR3aa: CASSPLAQGGMAKNIQYF
CDR3nt: TGTGCCAGCTCACCGCTAGCCCAGGGGGGTATGGCCAAAAACATTCAGTACTTC
j_gene: TRBJ2-4
v_gene: TRBV18
abundance: .
d_gene: .

CDR3aa: CAWSPRRDTQYF
CDR3nt: TGTGCCTGGAGTCCCCGCAGGGATACGCAGTATTTT
j_gene: TRBJ2-3
v_gene: TRBV30
abundance: .
d_gene: .

CDR3aa: CATSRDLPAGREDTQYF
CDR3nt: TGTGCCACCAGCAGAGATCTCCCCGCTGGGCGGGAAGATACGCAGTATTTT
j_gene: TRBJ2-3
v_gene: TRBV15
abundance: .
d_gene: .

CDR3aa: CASSLHPLGSSRQFF
CDR3nt: TGTGCCAGCAGCCTGCACCCTCTAGGATCGTCCCGGCAGTTCTTC
j_gene: TRBJ2-1
v_gene: TRBV14
abundance: .
d_gene: .

CDR3aa: CASIEQGARMTDTQYF
CDR3nt: TGTGCCAGCATCGAACAGGGGGCGCGTATGACAGATACGCAGTATTTT
j_gene: TRBJ2-3
v_gene: TRBV7-9
abundance: .
d_gene: TRBD1

CDR3aa: CASSTGGTEAFF
CDR3nt: TGTGCCAGCAGTACAGGGGGCACTGAAGCTTTCTTT
j_gene: TRBJ1-1
v_gene: TRBV7-6
abundance: .
d_gene: TRBD1

CDR3aa: CASSGDSFTNEAFF
CDR3nt: TGTGCCAGCAGCGGAGACAGCTTCACCAATGAAGCTTTCTTT
j_gene: TRBJ1-1
v_gene: TRBV7-2
abundance: .
d_gene: .

CDR3aa: CASSAGLTNQETQYF
CDR3nt: TGTGCCAGCAGTGCGGGACTCACGAATCAAGAGACCCAGTACTTC
j_gene: TRBJ2-5
v_gene: TRBV2
abundance: .
d_gene: .

CDR3aa: CASSATDRERGYTF
CDR3nt: TGTGCCAGCTCAGCTACCGACAGGGAAAGGGGCTACACCTTC
j_gene: TRBJ1-2
v_gene: TRBV18
abundance: .
d_gene: TRBD1

CDR3aa: CASSLEDRRTNYGYTF
CDR3nt: TGCGCCAGCAGCTTGGAGGACAGGAGAACTAACTATGGCTACACCTTC
j_gene: TRBJ1-2
v_gene: TRBV5-1
abundance: .
d_gene: TRBD1

CDR3aa: CASSQVGAGAYTGELFF
CDR3nt: TGCGCCAGCAGCCAAGTTGGAGCGGGGGCCTACACCGGGGAGCTGTTTTTT
j_gene: TRBJ2-2
v_gene: TRBV4-1
abundance: .
d_gene: TRBD2

CDR3aa: CSAWRGAEAFF
CDR3nt: TGCAGTGCTTGGCGGGGGGCTGAAGCTTTCTTT
j_gene: TRBJ1-1
v_gene: TRBV20-1
abundance: .
d_gene: .

CDR3aa: CASSESGKNTEAFF
CDR3nt: TGTGCCAGCAGTGAATCGGGGAAGAACACTGAAGCTTTCTTT
j_gene: TRBJ1-1
v_gene: TRBV6-4
abundance: .
d_gene: .

CDR3aa: CASSESSRAAGGTQYF
CDR3nt: TGTGCCAGCAGCGAAAGCTCCCGGGCCGCTGGAGGTACGCAGTATTTT
j_gene: TRBJ2-3
v_gene: TRBV9
abundance: .
d_gene: .

CDR3aa: CASSGSVFVSAGETQYF
CDR3nt: TGCGCCAGCAGCGGGTCTGTGTTTGTGTCGGCAGGGGAGACCCAGTACTTC
j_gene: TRBJ2-5
v_gene: TRBV5-1
abundance: once
d_gene: .

CDR3aa: CASSVGGEGVGTEAFF
CDR3nt: TGTGCCAGCAGCGTAGGGGGAGAGGGTGTGGGCACTGAAGCTTTCTTT
j_gene: TRBJ1-1
v_gene: TRBV9
abundance: once
d_gene: .

CDR3aa: CSVEARDRYNEQFF
CDR3nt: TGCAGCGTTGAAGCCCGGGACAGATACAATGAGCAGTTCTTC
j_gene: TRBJ2-1
v_gene: TRBV29-1
abundance: .
d_gene: TRBD1

CDR3aa: CAWSVLAGGQPDTQYF
CDR3nt: TGTGCCTGGAGTGTTTTAGCGGGGGGGCAGCCAGATACGCAGTATTTT
j_gene: TRBJ2-3
v_gene: TRBV30
abundance: .
d_gene: TRBD2

CDR3aa: CASSGAEQYF
CDR3nt: TGTGCCAGCAGCGGTGCGGAGCAGTACTTC
j_gene: TRBJ2-7
v_gene: TRBV2
abundance: .
d_gene: .

CDR3aa: CSVEAEFGGSPNYGYTF
CDR3nt: TGCAGCGTTGAAGCGGAATTCGGGGGGTCACCTAACTATGGCTACACCTTC
j_gene: TRBJ1-2
v_gene: TRBV29-1
abundance: .
d_gene: .

CDR3aa: CASSFSYPIIGTGGDGYTF
CDR3nt: TGTGCCAGCAGCTTTAGTTACCCGATCATCGGGACAGGGGGCGATGGCTACACCTTC
j_gene: TRBJ1-2
v_gene: TRBV11-2
abundance: .
d_gene: TRBD1

CDR3aa: CSVEGGDSAYGYTF
CDR3nt: TGCAGCGTTGAAGGGGGGGACAGTGCCTATGGCTACACCTTC
j_gene: TRBJ1-2
v_gene: TRBV29-1
abundance: .
d_gene: TRBD1

CDR3aa: CAWSEGFEQFF
CDR3nt: TGTGCCTGGAGTGAGGGGTTTGAGCAGTTCTTC
j_gene: TRBJ2-1
v_gene: TRBV30
abundance: .
d_gene: .